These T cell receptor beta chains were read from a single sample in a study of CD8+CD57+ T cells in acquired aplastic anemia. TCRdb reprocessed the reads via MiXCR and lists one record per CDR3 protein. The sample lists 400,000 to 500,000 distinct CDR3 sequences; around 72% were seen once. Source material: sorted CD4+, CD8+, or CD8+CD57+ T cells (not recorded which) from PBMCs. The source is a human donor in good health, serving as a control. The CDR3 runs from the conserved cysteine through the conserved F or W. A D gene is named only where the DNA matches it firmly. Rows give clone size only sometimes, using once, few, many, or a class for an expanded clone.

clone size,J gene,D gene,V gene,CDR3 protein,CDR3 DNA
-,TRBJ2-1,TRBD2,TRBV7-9,CASSLEGSGGYNEQFF,TGTGCCAGCAGCTTAGAGGGTAGCGGGGGTTACAATGAGCAGTTCTTC
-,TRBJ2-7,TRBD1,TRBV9,CAGSFAATGLYEQYF,TGTGCCGGCAGCTTTGCCGCGACAGGGCTTTACGAGCAGTACTTC
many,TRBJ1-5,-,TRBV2,CASSEFLRIDQPQHF,TGTGCCAGCAGTGAGTTTCTCCGGATAGATCAGCCCCAGCATTTT
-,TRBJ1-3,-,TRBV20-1,CSAREAQDTLYF,TGCAGTGCGAGGGAGGCACAAGACACCCTATATTTT
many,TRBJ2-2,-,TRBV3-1,CASSQELTPLTGELFF,TGTGCCAGCAGCCAAGAGTTGACACCCCTCACCGGGGAGCTGTTTTTT
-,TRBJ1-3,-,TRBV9,CASSQRVMSGNTIYF,TGTGCCAGCAGTCAAAGGGTGATGTCTGGAAACACCATATATTTT
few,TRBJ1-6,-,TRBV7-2,CASSLVGGPNSPLHF,TGTGCCAGCAGCTTAGTTGGGGGCCCCAATTCACCCCTCCACTTT
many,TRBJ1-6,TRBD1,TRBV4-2,CASSQPRTGYNSPLHF,TGTGCCAGCAGCCAACCCAGGACAGGGTATAATTCACCCCTCCACTTT
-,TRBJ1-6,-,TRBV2,CASRTEQQGCSPLHF,TGCGCCAGCAGGACGGAACAACAGGGATGTTCACCCCTCCACTTT
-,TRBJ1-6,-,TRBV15,CATGRDASTPTRVRGSLHF,TGTGCCACCGGCAGAGATGCCAGCACCCCTACCAGGGTTAGGGGGTCCCTCCACTTT
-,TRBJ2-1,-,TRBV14,CASSRFRNEQFF,TGTGCCAGCAGCCGCTTTCGGAATGAGCAGTTCTTC
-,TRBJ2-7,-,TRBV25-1,CASSRDWSYEQYF,TGTGCCAGCTCTCGGGACTGGTCCTACGAGCAGTACTTC